The TCR beta chain under discussion was sequenced for a study of beta chain features in type 1 diabetes. Study at large: Researchers looked at about 110 million sorted cells across all samples.

Study-level points and caveats: All four CD4+ subsets of Type 1 diabetes patients contained TCRB CDR3s that were moderately but significantly shorter. VDJ junctions sequenced from type 1 diabetes patients showed fewer insertions and more deletions.

Comments on this clone: The antigen is unknown.

Expressed TCRB transcripts were sequenced, since all the RNA that had been isolated was reverse transcribed. Repertoires were generated with immunoSEQ multiplex PCR, while TCRdb's copy carries only in-frame clones and drops some. Of 300,000 to 350,000 clones listed, approximately 13% are singletons. CDR1 SQVTM and CDR2 ANQGSEA come from the germline V gene. The CDR3 consists of 12 residues. V dropped 6 bases and J dropped 4 bases, with 12 bases sitting between them. Specimen: naive CD4+ T cells from blood. This TCR was sampled from a young woman with type 1 diabetes. The V gene is TRBV29-1, the J gene TRBJ1-2; weak D call: TRBD1 (5 bases). CDR3 nucleotides: TGCAGCGTAAGGGGCACATTCTATGGCTACACCTTC. Its translation is CSVRGTFYGYTF.